This T cell receptor (beta chain) came from a study of blood T cell repertoires in COVID-19. Study details: Nucleic acid was either cDNA or gDNA, and it came from T cells, B-cell-depleted T cells, or PBMCs.

The method was immunoSEQ multiplex PCR; TCRdb's version includes in-frame clones alone and lacks a portion of them. The data contain roughly 200,000 clones, 85% to 90% of them seen just once; the ten biggest clones take up 1.5% to 2%. This CDR3 spans 12 amino acids. Germline CDR1 is MNHNY and CDR2 is SVGAGI (reference sequence). Between the trimmed V and J ends, which lost 2 bases and 5 bases, there was a span of 7 bases. The sequenced sample was peripheral blood. This TCR was recovered from a man aged 18 to 30 with active or convalescent COVID-19. This sequence joins TRBV6-6 and TRBJ2-7, with D perhaps matching TRBD2 (5 bases). CDR3 protein: CASSYRGHEQYF. The CDR3 coding sequence is TGTGCCAGCAGTTACAGAGGGCACGAGCAGTACTTC.